These T cell receptor beta chains were read from a single sample in a study of T cell responses to AZD1222 COVID-19 vaccine. Clones were sequenced by immunoSEQ multiplex PCR, and TCRdb holds only the in-frame ones, with some missing. Here the sample spans about 120,000 clones, around 90% being singletons. The sequenced sample was peripheral blood, obtained 28 days after the second AZD1222 dose. These receptors originate from an adult who received the AZD1222 COVID-19 vaccine. Each CDR3 is given with its conserved first and last residue. Fields, in order: V gene, J gene, D gene, clone size, CDR3 protein, CDR3 DNA. A D gene is named only where the DNA matches it firmly. Clone sizes are given selectively: once, few, many, or a class where the clone is expanded.

v_gene: TRBV5-4; j_gene: TRBJ2-7; d_gene: -; abundance: -; CDR3aa: CASSPSGGRSYEQYF; CDR3nt: TGTGCCAGCAGCCCCTCGGGCGGCCGCTCCTACGAGCAGTACTTC
v_gene: TRBV5-1; j_gene: TRBJ1-2; d_gene: -; abundance: -; CDR3aa: CASSLDGTTNYGYTF; CDR3nt: TGCGCCAGCAGCTTGGATGGGACCACTAACTATGGCTACACCTTC
v_gene: TRBV5-1; j_gene: TRBJ2-5; d_gene: TRBD2; abundance: -; CDR3aa: CASSLGTSGTETQYF; CDR3nt: TGCGCCAGCAGCTTGGGGACTAGCGGGACGGAGACCCAGTACTTC
v_gene: TRBV15; j_gene: TRBJ2-2; d_gene: -; abundance: -; CDR3aa: CATSSNSGELFF; CDR3nt: TGTGCCACCAGCAGTAATTCCGGGGAGCTGTTTTTT
v_gene: TRBV7-8; j_gene: TRBJ1-2; d_gene: TRBD1; abundance: -; CDR3aa: CASSSGTGTYGYTF; CDR3nt: TGTGCCAGCAGCTCCGGGACAGGGACCTATGGCTACACCTTC
v_gene: TRBV7-2; j_gene: TRBJ2-2; d_gene: -; abundance: -; CDR3aa: CASSWTPTGELFF; CDR3nt: TGTGCCAGCAGCTGGACGCCGACCGGGGAGCTGTTTTTT
v_gene: TRBV27; j_gene: TRBJ2-1; d_gene: -; abundance: -; CDR3aa: CASSPTRTLRPFF; CDR3nt: TGTGCCAGCAGTCCGACCCGGACACTTCGGCCGTTCTTC
v_gene: TRBV5-1; j_gene: TRBJ2-2; d_gene: TRBD2; abundance: -; CDR3aa: CASSRGGATGELFF; CDR3nt: TGCGCCAGCTCCCGGGGGGGCGCCACCGGGGAGCTGTTTTTT
v_gene: TRBV19; j_gene: TRBJ1-5; d_gene: -; abundance: -; CDR3aa: CASKGYSNQPQHF; CDR3nt: TGTGCCAGTAAGGGTTATAGCAATCAGCCCCAGCATTTT
v_gene: TRBV28; j_gene: TRBJ2-3; d_gene: -; abundance: once; CDR3aa: CASSSTDTQYF; CDR3nt: TGTGCCAGCAGTTCCACAGATACGCAGTATTTT
v_gene: TRBV7-3; j_gene: TRBJ1-2; d_gene: TRBD1; abundance: -; CDR3aa: CASSPQGGDGYTF; CDR3nt: TGTGCCAGCAGCCCCCAGGGGGGCGATGGCTACACCTTC
v_gene: TRBV20-1; j_gene: TRBJ2-7; d_gene: -; abundance: -; CDR3aa: CSAQFVYEQYF; CDR3nt: TGCAGTGCCCAGTTTGTTTACGAGCAGTACTTC
v_gene: TRBV11-3; j_gene: TRBJ1-1; d_gene: -; abundance: -; CDR3aa: CASSLEEGGTEAFF; CDR3nt: TGTGCCAGCAGCTTAGAAGAGGGCGGCACTGAAGCTTTCTTT
v_gene: TRBV6-6; j_gene: TRBJ2-6; d_gene: -; abundance: -; CDR3aa: CASSLEAPIGISGANVLTF; CDR3nt: TGTGCCAGCAGTCTTGAAGCACCCATCGGGATCTCTGGGGCCAACGTCCTGACTTTC
v_gene: TRBV5-5; j_gene: TRBJ2-3; d_gene: -; abundance: -; CDR3aa: CASSLVGVRGTDTQYF; CDR3nt: TGTGCCAGCAGCTTGGTAGGGGTTCGGGGAACAGATACGCAGTATTTT
v_gene: TRBV7-9; j_gene: TRBJ2-7; d_gene: -; abundance: -; CDR3aa: CASMLSTLTEQYF; CDR3nt: TGTGCCAGCATGCTATCGACATTGACCGAGCAGTACTTC
v_gene: TRBV28; j_gene: TRBJ2-1; d_gene: TRBD2; abundance: -; CDR3aa: CASSLGTSGRKNEQFF; CDR3nt: TGTGCCAGCAGCCTCGGGACTAGCGGGAGGAAGAATGAGCAGTTCTTC
v_gene: TRBV5-4; j_gene: TRBJ2-5; d_gene: TRBD1; abundance: -; CDR3aa: CASSTGQGRKVKETQYF; CDR3nt: TGTGCCAGCAGCACAGGACAGGGGAGAAAGGTTAAAGAGACCCAGTACTTC
v_gene: TRBV20-1; j_gene: TRBJ2-5; d_gene: -; abundance: -; CDR3aa: CSAIQETQYF; CDR3nt: TGCAGTGCCATACAAGAGACCCAGTACTTC
v_gene: TRBV6-1; j_gene: TRBJ1-2; d_gene: -; abundance: once; CDR3aa: CASSEVGQSYGYTF; CDR3nt: TGTGCCAGCAGTGAGGTGGGACAAAGCTATGGCTACACCTTC
v_gene: TRBV6-5; j_gene: TRBJ1-5; d_gene: -; abundance: -; CDR3aa: CASSYQGSNQPQHF; CDR3nt: TGTGCCAGCAGTTACCAGGGTAGCAATCAGCCCCAGCATTTT
v_gene: TRBV18; j_gene: TRBJ1-2; d_gene: -; abundance: -; CDR3aa: CASSPDGDYGYTF; CDR3nt: TGTGCCAGCTCTCCCGACGGGGACTATGGCTACACCTTC
v_gene: TRBV5-4; j_gene: TRBJ2-7; d_gene: TRBD1; abundance: -; CDR3aa: CASSLGQGQGEQYF; CDR3nt: TGTGCCAGCAGCCTCGGACAGGGCCAGGGCGAGCAGTACTTC
v_gene: TRBV2; j_gene: TRBJ1-1; d_gene: -; abundance: -; CDR3aa: CASSEGTEAFF; CDR3nt: TGTGCCAGCAGTGAAGGGACAGAAGCTTTCTTT
v_gene: TRBV19; j_gene: TRBJ1-1; d_gene: TRBD1; abundance: -; CDR3aa: CATGTGVNTEAFF; CDR3nt: TGTGCCACCGGGACAGGCGTGAACACTGAAGCTTTCTTT
v_gene: TRBV5-4; j_gene: TRBJ2-5; d_gene: TRBD2; abundance: -; CDR3aa: CASSLGLAVQETQYF; CDR3nt: TGTGCCAGCAGCTTAGGACTAGCGGTCCAAGAGACCCAGTACTTC
v_gene: TRBV28; j_gene: TRBJ2-7; d_gene: TRBD2; abundance: once; CDR3aa: CASSPPGTSGPGQYF; CDR3nt: TGTGCCAGCAGCCCCCCCGGGACTAGCGGGCCCGGGCAGTACTTC
v_gene: TRBV6-6; j_gene: TRBJ1-6; d_gene: -; abundance: -; CDR3aa: CASSNDGGINSPLHF; CDR3nt: TGTGCCAGCAGTAACGACGGTGGGATTAATTCACCCCTCCACTTT
v_gene: TRBV3-1/TRBV3-2; j_gene: TRBJ1-5; d_gene: -; abundance: -; CDR3aa: CASSPTWDIGNQPQHF; CDR3nt: TGTGCCAGCAGCCCCACCTGGGACATAGGCAATCAGCCCCAGCATTTT
v_gene: TRBV7-8; j_gene: TRBJ2-6; d_gene: -; abundance: -; CDR3aa: CASSPQTQGASGANVLTF; CDR3nt: TGTGCCAGCAGCCCACAGACGCAGGGAGCCAGCGGGGCCAACGTCCTGACTTTC
v_gene: TRBV27; j_gene: TRBJ1-2; d_gene: -; abundance: -; CDR3aa: CASSLSPRLANYGYTF; CDR3nt: TGTGCCAGCAGTTTATCGCCCCGGTTAGCTAACTATGGCTACACCTTC
v_gene: TRBV6-5; j_gene: TRBJ1-2; d_gene: -; abundance: -; CDR3aa: CASRVPQGSGYTF; CDR3nt: TGTGCCAGCAGGGTCCCACAGGGCTCGGGCTACACCTTC
v_gene: TRBV28; j_gene: TRBJ1-2; d_gene: -; abundance: -; CDR3aa: CASRAQYGYTF; CDR3nt: TGTGCCAGCAGGGCCCAGTATGGCTACACCTTC
v_gene: TRBV7-9; j_gene: TRBJ2-1; d_gene: TRBD1; abundance: -; CDR3aa: CASSTGMTGGAYNEQFF; CDR3nt: TGTGCCAGCAGCACCGGTATGACAGGGGGCGCTTACAATGAGCAGTTCTTC
v_gene: TRBV9; j_gene: TRBJ1-3; d_gene: -; abundance: -; CDR3aa: CASSVDPSSGNTIYF; CDR3nt: TGTGCCAGCAGCGTAGACCCGTCCTCTGGAAACACCATATATTTT
v_gene: TRBV7-9; j_gene: TRBJ1-4; d_gene: -; abundance: -; CDR3aa: CASSLGIGRRIGNEKLFF; CDR3nt: TGTGCCAGCAGCTTAGGGATTGGACGACGTATCGGGAATGAAAAACTGTTTTTT
v_gene: TRBV5-1; j_gene: TRBJ1-6; d_gene: TRBD1; abundance: -; CDR3aa: CASSSHRGADSPLHF; CDR3nt: TGCGCCAGCAGCTCCCACAGGGGAGCCGATTCACCCCTCCACTTT
v_gene: TRBV27; j_gene: TRBJ1-1; d_gene: TRBD1; abundance: -; CDR3aa: CASRNQGEWGIGTEAFF; CDR3nt: TGTGCCAGCAGAAACCAGGGGGAGTGGGGGATCGGAACTGAAGCTTTCTTT
v_gene: TRBV2; j_gene: TRBJ2-1; d_gene: -; abundance: -; CDR3aa: CASSESGFRVPQFF; CDR3nt: TGTGCCAGCAGTGAGTCGGGTTTCAGGGTACCACAGTTCTTC
v_gene: TRBV5-1; j_gene: TRBJ1-1; d_gene: TRBD1; abundance: once; CDR3aa: CASSLGDRVSEAFF; CDR3nt: TGCGCCAGCAGCTTGGGGGACAGGGTGTCTGAAGCTTTCTTT